The rows below give T cell receptor beta chains drawn from one sample of a study of blood T cell repertoires in COVID-19. Profiling relied on immunoSEQ multiplex PCR, and the TCRdb table lists in-frame clones only, not all of them. This table holds some 200,000 clones, approximately 80% found once. Sequenced sample: peripheral blood. These receptors originate from a woman over 75 with active or convalescent COVID-19. Each CDR3 is given without its conserved first and last residue. Only some rows state a clone size, as once, few, many or a class for expanded clones.

clone size: few; V gene: TRBV12-3/TRBV12-4; CDR3 protein: ASSPDRVEAF
clone size: NA; V gene: TRBV28; CDR3 protein: ASSVGQGVRNYGYT
clone size: NA; V gene: TRBV15; CDR3 protein: ATSRVGGSDEKLF
clone size: NA; V gene: TRBV7-3; CDR3 protein: ASSLTGQGDSPLH
clone size: NA; V gene: TRBV19; CDR3 protein: ASSRRGGSNTGELF
clone size: NA; V gene: TRBV28; CDR3 protein: ASGRPGQLNTEAF
clone size: NA; V gene: TRBV12-3/TRBV12-4; CDR3 protein: ASTRQAFYGYT
clone size: NA; V gene: TRBV11-3; CDR3 protein: ASSLDRLAYEQY
clone size: NA; V gene: TRBV20-1; CDR3 protein: SAREQGGYT
clone size: NA; V gene: TRBV27; CDR3 protein: ASSLGQGAYGYT
clone size: few; V gene: TRBV18; CDR3 protein: ASSNGNTEAF
clone size: NA; V gene: TRBV7-9; CDR3 protein: ASSLQGLSYEQY
clone size: NA; V gene: TRBV3-1/TRBV3-2; CDR3 protein: ASSQVRSGSNGTGELF